The present T cell receptor beta chain was sequenced within a study of identical twins. The study, taken as a whole, reports: Monozygotic twins shared more out-of-frame TCR alpha than recombination models predicted. Reduced insertions were recorded for abundant cord blood beta clonotypes, with no such pattern in memory repertoires. The study drew conclusions from cross-sectional statistical analysis, not from following the same donors.

A universal primer site was created by template switching, with the cDNA bearing unique molecular identifiers. From the 5' RACE reads, TCRdb called clonotypes with MiXCR, one entry per CDR3 protein. The sample records 450,000 to 650,000 distinct CDR3 sequences, around 9.6% being singletons. Note on this clonotype: Its antigen is as yet unknown.

CDR3 length equals 12 residues. Germline V gene sequence: CDR1 SGHVS, CDR2 FQNEAQ. V dropped 1 base and J dropped 6 bases, with 4 bases sitting between them. This same sample was also part of a study on yellow fever vaccine responses in identical twins.

The gene calls are TRBV7-8 and TRBJ1-5, with no clear D. The TCR comes from a woman younger than 35 in good health. Sequencing was carried out using PBMCs. The CDR3 DNA reads TGTGCCAGCAGCTTAGATGCTCAGCCCCAGCATTTT. Translating it yields CASSLDAQPQHF.